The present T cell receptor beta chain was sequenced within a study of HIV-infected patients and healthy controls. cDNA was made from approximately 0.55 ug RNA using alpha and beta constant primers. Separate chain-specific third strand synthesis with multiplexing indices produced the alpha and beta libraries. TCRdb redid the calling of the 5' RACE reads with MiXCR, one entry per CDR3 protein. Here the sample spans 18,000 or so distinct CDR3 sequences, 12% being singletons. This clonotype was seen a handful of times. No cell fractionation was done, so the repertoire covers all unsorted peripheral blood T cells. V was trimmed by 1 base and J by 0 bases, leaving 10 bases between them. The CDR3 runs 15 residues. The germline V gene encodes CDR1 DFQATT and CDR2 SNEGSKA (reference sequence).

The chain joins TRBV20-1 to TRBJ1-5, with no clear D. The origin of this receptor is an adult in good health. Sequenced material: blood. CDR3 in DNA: TGCAGTGCTAGAGGAGGGCCATATAGCAATCAGCCCCAGCATTTT. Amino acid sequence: CSARGGPYSNQPQHF.